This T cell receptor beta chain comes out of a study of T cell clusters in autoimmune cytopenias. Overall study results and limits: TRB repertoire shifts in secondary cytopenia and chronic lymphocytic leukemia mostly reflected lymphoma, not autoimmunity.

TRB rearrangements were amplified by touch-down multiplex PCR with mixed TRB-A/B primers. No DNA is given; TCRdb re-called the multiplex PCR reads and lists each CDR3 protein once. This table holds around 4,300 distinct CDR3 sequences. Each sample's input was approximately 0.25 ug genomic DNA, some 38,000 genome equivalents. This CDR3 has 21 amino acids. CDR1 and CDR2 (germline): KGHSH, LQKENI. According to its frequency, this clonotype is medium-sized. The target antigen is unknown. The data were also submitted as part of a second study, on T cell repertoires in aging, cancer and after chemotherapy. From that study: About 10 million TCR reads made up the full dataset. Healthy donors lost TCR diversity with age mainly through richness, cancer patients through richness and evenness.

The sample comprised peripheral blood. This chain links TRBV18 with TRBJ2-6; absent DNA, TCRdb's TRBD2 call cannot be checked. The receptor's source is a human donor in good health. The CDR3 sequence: CASSPVLSGGVLDSGANVLTF.